The clone carrying this TCR beta chain showed up just once. A multiplex PCR was run with 60 Vbeta primers and 13 Jbeta primers. Method: immunoSEQ multiplex PCR; TCRdb's copy keeps in-frame clones and lacks some. The data show 170,000 or so clones, less than 85% seen once. This entry belongs to a study of cytomegalovirus exposure and HLA in healthy donors. V was trimmed by 7 bases and J by 2 bases, leaving 15 bases between them. CDR3 length: 14 amino acids. From germline, CDR1 is SNHLY and CDR2 FYNNEI. The sample taken for sequencing was PBMCs. The chain links TRBV2 to TRBJ2-7; the D gene is possibly TRBD1 (6 bases). This TCR derives from a man aged 35 to 55 in good health and CMV-seronegative. The CDR3 nucleotides read TGTGCCAGCACACAGGGCAGAGGGGCCTACGAGCAGTACTTC. This codes for CASTQGRGAYEQYF.